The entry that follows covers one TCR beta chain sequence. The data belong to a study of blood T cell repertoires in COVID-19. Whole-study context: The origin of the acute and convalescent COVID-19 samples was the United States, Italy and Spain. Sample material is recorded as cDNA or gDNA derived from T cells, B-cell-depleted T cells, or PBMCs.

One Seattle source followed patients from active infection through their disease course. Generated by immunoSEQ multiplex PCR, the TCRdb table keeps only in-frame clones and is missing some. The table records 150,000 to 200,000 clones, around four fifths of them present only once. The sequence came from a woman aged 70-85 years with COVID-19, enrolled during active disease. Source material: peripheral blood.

The CDR3 DNA follows: TGTGCCAGCAGCGCGCGACAGGGGAGAGAGACCCAGTACTTC. This gives the protein CASSARQGRETQYF. The chain recombines TRBV9 with TRBJ2-5; 8 bases are a match to TRBD1. Losses at the gene ends were 3 bases for V and 4 bases for J; bases not matched to a gene: 5. Per the germline V gene, CDR1 is SGDLS and CDR2 is YYNGEE. The CDR3 extends over 14 amino acids.